The clone carrying this TCR beta chain was seen repeatedly, ten times or more. Time point meaning: sample taken at primary tumor resection. Sequencing was performed on whole RNA extracted from tumor and nontumor lung tissue, or from frozen PBMC, and the material was left unsorted. The source of the sample is a study of spatial heterogeneity in lung cancer. TCRdb processed the 5' RACE reads anew with MiXCR; each CDR3 protein has one entry. This sample has around 89,000 distinct CDR3 sequences, with 10% to 15% found just once. The CDR3 loop spans 14 amino acids. The V and J ends lost 7 bases and 5 bases, in that order; junction bases with no gene match: 11. Germline V gives CDR1 SQVTM, CDR2 ANQGSEA.

The rearrangement uses TRBV29-1 and TRBJ2-1; TRBD1 matches at 7 bases. The receptor comes from a male donor with early-stage non-small cell lung cancer. The input for sequencing was PBMCs, taken at surgery. CDR3 sequence: CSGLPGQKNNEQFF. The CDR3 region has the DNA TGCAGCGGACTACCGGGACAGAAAAACAATGAGCAGTTCTTC.